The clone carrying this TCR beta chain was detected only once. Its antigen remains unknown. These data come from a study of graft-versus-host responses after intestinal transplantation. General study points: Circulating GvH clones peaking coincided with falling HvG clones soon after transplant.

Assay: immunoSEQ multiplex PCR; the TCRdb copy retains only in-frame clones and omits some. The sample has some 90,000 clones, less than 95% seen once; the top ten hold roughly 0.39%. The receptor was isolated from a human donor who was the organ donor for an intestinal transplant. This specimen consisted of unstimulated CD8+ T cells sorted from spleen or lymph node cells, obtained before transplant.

As DNA, the CDR3 is TGTGCCAGCAGGGCGGGACAGGGTATCTACGAGCAGTACTTC. Translated: CASRAGQGIYEQYF. This chain joins TRBV2 and TRBJ2-7, with 9 bases that match TRBD1. This CDR3 comprises 14 residues. V trimming: 6 bases; J trimming: 3 bases; junction bases outside the gene matches: 6. Germline values: CDR1 SNHLY, CDR2 FYNNEI.